The 9 T cell receptor beta chains reported below all come from one sample, sequenced in a study of T cell repertoires and HLA-DP antigens (dated by TCRdb to between 2017 and 2018). To prepare the library, the immunoSEQ multiplex PCR assay was applied. TCRdb limited this immuneACCESS table to in-frame rearrangements with V and J called. A share of clones is missing; checked studies link under half to unresolved V genes, and the rest is unexplained. Recorded for this sample are roughly 120,000 clones; about 92% of them occurred a single time. The ten biggest clones cover under 0.35% of the sample. These TCRs are of unknown antigen specificity. The material sequenced was CD4+ T cells from PBMCs. Receptors originate from a woman between 18 and 29 years old in good health and CMV-seronegative.

This clone was detected a few times. The chain recombines TRBV5-8 with TRBJ1-2; D is uncertain. Germline values: CDR1 SGHTS, CDR2 YDEGEE. The CDR3 is 11 residues long. Deletions cut 0 bases from V and 5 bases from J, with 2 bases between. This CDR3 reads CASSLVYGYTF. CDR3 in DNA: TGTGCCAGCAGCTTGGTTTATGGCTACACCTTC.

This clone was detected once. V usage is TRBV5-1 and J usage is TRBJ2-3; 8 nucleotides align to TRBD2. Trimming removed 1 base from V and 4 bases from J; junction bases left unmatched: 5. The CDR3 extends over 15 amino acids. Germline CDR1 reads SGHRS; CDR2 reads YFSETQ. CDR3 protein: CASSLPGRAADTQYF. As DNA, the CDR3 is TGCGCCAGCAGCTTGCCCGGGAGGGCCGCAGATACGCAGTATTTT.

The V and J genes are TRBV9 and TRBJ2-1; 8 bases fit TRBD1. V gave up 2 bases and J gave up 2 bases; unmatched junction bases: 6. CDR1 and CDR2 from the germline V gene are SGDLS and YYNGEE. CDR3 length: 16 residues. As DNA, the CDR3 is TGTGCCAGCAGCGTTCGGACAGGGAGGACCTACAATGAGCAGTTCTTC. Translation gives CASSVRTGRTYNEQFF.

The J gene is TRBJ2-1, the V gene TRBV5-1, with TRBD2 matching over 8 bases. V was pared by 5 bases and J by 3 bases, with 13 bases of the junction left unmatched. The CDR3 loop spans 17 amino acids. The germline gives CDR1 SGHRS, CDR2 YFSETQ. CDR3 DNA: TGCGCCAGCAGTTCCCTGGGACTAAGCGGGGGCTACAATGAGCAGTTCTTC. Its protein product is CASSSLGLSGGYNEQFF.

The chain carries TRBV28 and TRBJ1-1; D gene ambiguous. V was shortened by 3 bases and J by 8 bases, with 7 bases between the two germline ends. Germline loops: CDR1 MDHEN, CDR2 SYDVKM. The CDR3 loop spans 11 amino acids. CDR3 coding DNA: TGTGCCAGCAGTTTCCCAGGAGAAGCTTTCTTT. Amino acids: CASSFPGEAFF.

The chain employs TRBV4-2 and TRBJ1-2; D gene ambiguous. V shed 0 bases and J shed 8 bases, with 10 bases lying between them. Germline loops: CDR1 LGHNA, CDR2 YNFKEQ. This CDR3 comprises 13 residues. The CDR3 loop reads CASSQERGQGYTF. The CDR3 coding sequence is TGTGCCAGCAGCCAAGAGAGAGGGCAAGGCTACACCTTC.

This clone appeared once. J is TRBJ2-4 and V is TRBV19; D gene unclear. V was pared by 4 bases and J by 6 bases, with 10 bases between. CDR3 length: 13 amino acids. Germline loops: CDR1 LNHDA, CDR2 SQIVND (reference sequence). CDR3 bases: TGTGCCAGTAGTAAAGACCGTGCAAACATTCAGTACTTC. It is translated as CASSKDRANIQYF.

This clone showed up just a few times. The chain uses TRBV4-1 and TRBJ2-3; D uncertain. Trimming cost V 0 bases and J 2 bases, with 9 bases left between them. The CDR3 runs 15 residues. The germline V gene has CDR1 MGHRA and CDR2 YSYEKL. The CDR3 nucleotides are TGCGCCAGCAGCCAAGATCGTACTCCCACAGATACGCAGTATTTT. Translated: CASSQDRTPTDTQYF.

The chain carries TRBV11-2 and TRBJ2-6, with 8 bases identical to TRBD1. This CDR3 region has 19 residues. V trimming: 5 bases; J trimming: 1 base; junction bases outside the gene matches: 13. Germline assignment: CDR1 SGHAT and CDR2 FQNNGV. The CDR3 is CASSPRSQGVSSGANVLTF. CDR3 nucleotide sequence: TGTGCCAGCAGCCCAAGGTCACAGGGGGTTAGTTCTGGGGCCAACGTCCTGACTTTC.